The source of this T cell receptor beta chain is a study of shared clonotypes between healthy human individuals. The germline V gene encodes CDR1 SEHNR and CDR2 FQNEAQ (reference sequence). The V and J ends lost 0 bases and 8 bases respectively, with 14 bases between them. CDR3 length: 14 amino acids. Sorted-subset replicate PCRs used 200 ng DNA, approximately 33,000 T cell genomes. The protocol was immunoSEQ multiplex PCR, while the TCRdb copy is restricted to in-frame clones and leaves out a portion. The table lists millions of clones, around nine tenths of them singletons. The TCR sequence derives from a man aged 18-30 years in good health. This rearrangement joins TRBV7-9 to TRBJ2-7; no clear D. Input material: naive CD4+ T cells sorted from blood. Subset in this sample: CD45RA+ positively selected. CDR3 sequence reads: CASSLAPASPKQYF. DNA of the CDR3: TGTGCCAGCAGCTTAGCGCCGGCTTCTCCCAAGCAGTACTTC. Full variable domain (rest looked up from reference TRBV7-9 and TRBJ2-7): DTGVSQNPRHKITKRGQNVTFRCDPISEHNRLYWYRQTLGQGPEFLTYFQNEAQLEKSRLLSDRFSAERPKGSFSTLEIQRTEQGDSAMYLCASSLAPASPKQYFGPGTRLTVT.